The T cell receptor beta chain under discussion was sequenced for a study of long-term antiretroviral therapy in people with HIV (dated by TCRdb to 2022 to 2024). With regard to the full study: The earliest samples were collected approximately a decade before the 2015 WHO recommendation for immediate ART, a period when ART was typically delayed until CD4 counts fell. A retrospective serial study tested whether ART initiation and durable HIV suppression were associated with changes in peripheral blood TRB repertoire composition and diversity. From 30 adults with confirmed HIV infection, the cohort provided approximately 190 cryopreserved PBMC samples, gathered serially across a mean of approximately six years (range 1-12). Among the 30 or so participants with HIV, roughly eleven were female. No cross-contamination during QIAcube processing turned up in test extractions that ran a monoclonal T-cell line alongside 33 polyclonal samples.

Spanning cysteine to phenylalanine, the CDR3 consists of 13 amino acids. CDR3 DNA is the only sequence kept; it has 39 bases, read in frame from the first base. At the junction V is shortened by 1 base and J by 5 bases, with 8 bases in between. CDR1 MNHEY and CDR2 SVGAGI are derived from the germline V gene. With respect to this clone: There is no known antigen for this receptor. Per-nucleotide qualities are absent, and no much larger clonotype sits a single base away.

Beyond this particular receptor, the publication reports: At every time point, the repertoire was dominated by expanded TRB clones first identified before ART initiation, although this dominance fluctuated and, in many PLHIV, declined after ART. Owing to limited PBMC availability, only the TCR beta chain was sequenced, without alpha chain pairing. No data were available on ART adherence, viral resistance or therapy changes, limiting inferences about post-ART repertoire changes. Starting ART was linked to a significant rise in TRB diversity, yet even with long-term ART the diversity remained significantly lower than in transplant donor controls. Compared with controls, HIV repertoires had narrower CDR3 length ranges, and the network structure pointed to an antigen-experienced repertoire that shifted only slightly toward naive after ART. Because pre-ART samples had limited cell numbers, unsorted PBMC were profiled rather than sorted CD4+ and CD8+ T cells. The samples were dated from about 2004 to 2018, and the ART regimens that were used may be less effective than current ART regimens.

Sequencing of the TRB variable region was done with the immunoSEQ hsTCRB v3.0 assay at survey level resolution. TRB sequencing targeted a depth of 40,000-50,000 T-cell genomes per sample. TRB libraries were pooled and sequenced on an Illumina MiSeq using a v3 150-cycle kit. In the authors' own workflow: Repertoire analysis was run in R within a reproducible Nextflow workflow that covered QC, data transformation and analysis. Custom analyses were implemented in LymphoSeq2, an R package for AIRR-Seq data exploration. A few samples yielding fewer than 5000 total TRB sequences were excluded, leaving over 150 analyzed HIV repertoires. Among the roughly 190 retained HIV repertoires, more than 55 were collected before ART initiation and approximately 130 after ART initiation. Repertoires were downsampled to 5000 TRB nucleotide sequences, and summary statistics were averaged over 100 downsampling iterations. The analysis kept only TRB sequences whose CDR3 regions were at least seven amino acids long. A Shannon entropy-derived clonality score and the Gini coefficient were used to measure diversity. In repertoire networks, the top 5000 CDR3 amino acid sequences were linked whenever an edit distance of one separated two sequences. Antigen specificity groups and MHC restriction were predicted for TRB CDR3 amino acid sequences with GLIPH2. To flag known CMV, EBV, HIV or tissue antigen associations, CDR3 amino acid sequences were matched against VDJdb and McPAS-TCR. Pre-ART, post-ART and control groups were compared with Wilcoxon signed-rank tests and Holm-Bonferroni correction. TCRdb mirrors the immuneACCESS table, restricted to in-frame sequences. Some clones are absent from its copies; in checked studies, under half trace to an unresolved V gene, and the reason for the others is unknown. V, J and clone size were drawn from that table, and D and trimming were deduced from the DNA. This sample gives 15,000 to 20,000 clones in total; roughly 95% of them show up just once. The top ten clones comprise around 1.5% of the sample.

Inclusion was restricted to participants for whom at least one PBMC sample before ART initiation and at least two post-ART samples were available. All participants with HIV were treated in the United States of America. Before DNA extraction, cryopreserved samples of about 1-11 million PBMC were thawed and then washed. At the time of the earliest PBMC sample, participants with HIV were aged between roughly 23 and 60 years. Each participant contributed PBMC samples from 1-4 timepoints before ART initiation and 2-8 timepoints after ART initiation, with a median of 7 samples. Serial HIV viral load, CD4+ T-cell count, ART history and demographic data were obtained for every participant. Genomic DNA was extracted from unsorted PBMC with a Qiagen kit on a QIAcube, with processing performed in batches of 12 samples.

The TCR was taken from a man aged 25 to 45 with HIV. The V and J segments used are TRBV6-5 and TRBJ1-1; there is no confident call for the D gene. Specimen: unsorted PBMCs, collected roughly 10 years after starting antiretroviral therapy. The nucleotides read TGTGCCAGCAGTTACTTAGGGATGACTGAAGCTTTCTTT. This codes for CASSYLGMTEAFF.